A single sample gave rise to the 30 T cell receptor beta chains below, sequenced in a study of shared clonotypes between healthy human individuals. Sequencing used immunoSEQ multiplex PCR; TCRdb keeps in-frame clones, though not all of them. The sample consists of about 2.4 million clones, 80% to 95% of them appearing once. Sample: naive CD4+ T cells from PBMCs. As for subset: CD45RA+ positively selected. The receptors originated from a man younger than 35 in good health. Some clones in this sample may be carry-over from other donors' samples.

As regards this clone: This same CDR3 is encoded by further DNA sequences in the sample. This chain links TRBV9 with TRBJ2-1; D gene unclear. Germline-derived CDR1 and CDR2 are SGDLS and YYNGEE. The CDR3 covers 14 residues. V was clipped by 0 bases and J by 4 bases, with 8 bases between them. The CDR3 DNA reads as TGTGCCAGCAGCGTAGCTTCTGGTTACAATGAGCAGTTCTTC. Protein sequence: CASSVASGYNEQFF.

The count of this clone is one. The chain employs TRBV5-1 and TRBJ2-5; TRBD2 aligns across 15 bases. V was clipped by 4 bases and J by 0 bases; unmatched bases: 4. In germline, CDR1 is SGHRS, CDR2 YFSETQ. The CDR3 spans 17 residues. CDR3 DNA: TGCGCCAGCAGCATCGGGACTAGCGGGGGGTACCAAGAGACCCAGTACTTC. The encoded protein is CASSIGTSGGYQETQYF.

The chain joins TRBV28 to TRBJ1-1; D is undetermined. The CDR3 consists of 14 residues. From germline, CDR1 is MDHEN and CDR2 SYDVKM. V lost 4 bases and J 5 bases, leaving 14 bases between the germline ends. CDR3 sequence (DNA): TGTGCCAGCAGTTCCCCCCCGGTGGGAACTGAAGCTTTCTTT. Its translation is CASSSPPVGTEAFF.

J is TRBJ1-2 and V is TRBV7-2; possibly TRBD1 for D (6 bases). The germline V gene has CDR1 SGHTA and CDR2 FQGNSA. This CDR3 region has 15 residues. Trimming took 4 bases from V and 1 from J, leaving 13 bases between them. The CDR3 loop is CASSYRDIINYGYTF. In nucleotides, the CDR3 is TGTGCCAGCAGCTACCGGGACATTATTAACTATGGCTACACCTTC.

The rearrangement joins TRBV19 to TRBJ2-1; possible D gene TRBD2, 5 bases. CDR3 length: 13 residues. The V end was cut by 9 bases, the J end by 5 bases, with 14 bases between. Germline values: CDR1 LNHDA, CDR2 SQIVND (reference sequence). The CDR3 region has the DNA TGTGCCAGCTCAGGAGGACGGGACAATGAGCAGTTCTTC. It specifies CASSGGRDNEQFF. Together with reference TRBV19 and TRBJ2-1, the CDR3 gives the full variable domain: DGGITQSPKYLFRKEGQNVTLSCEQNLNHDAMYWYRQDPGQGLRLIYYSQIVNDFQKGDIAEGYSVSREKKESFPLTVTSAQKNPTAFYLCASSGGRDNEQFFGPGTRLTVL.

This clone showed up just once. CDR3 amino acids: CASSLGTGQVTEAFF. The DNA for the CDR3 is TGCGCCAGCAGCCTTGGGACAGGGCAAGTCACTGAAGCTTTCTTT. The chain combines TRBV5-1 with TRBJ1-1, with 9 nucleotides matching TRBD1. V gave up 4 bases and J gave up 4 bases; unmatched junction bases: 8. This CDR3 spans 15 amino acids. CDR1 SGHRS and CDR2 YFSETQ come from the germline V gene. The entire variable domain, with the rest obtained from reference TRBV5-1 and TRBJ1-1, is as follows: KAGVTQTPRYLIKTRGQQVTLSCSPISGHRSVSWYQQTPGQGLQFLFEYFSETQRNKGNFPGRFSGRQFSNSRSEMNVSTLELGDSALYLCASSLGTGQVTEAFFGQGTRLTVV.

The chain couples TRBV6-1 to TRBJ1-4; TRBD1 might be the D (5 bases). CDR1 MNHNS and CDR2 SASEGT come from the germline V gene. Trimming stripped 0 bases from V and 14 bases from J, with 22 bases between. There are 16 residues in the CDR3. CDR3 bases: TGTGCCAGCAGTGAAGCAAGGTTCGGGGCGGGCCCTGTGCTGTTTTTT. Its translation: CASSEARFGAGPVLFF.

The chain joins TRBV5-5 to TRBJ1-1, with D unresolved. Germline V lookup: CDR1 SGHKS, CDR2 YYEKEE (reference sequence). V was cut by 4 bases and J by 10 bases, with 23 bases left in between. The CDR3 extends over 15 amino acids. CDR3 coding DNA: TGTGCCAGCAGCCTGACGGAGGGAGCCCCGCGGGGAGCTTTCTTT. It specifies CASSLTEGAPRGAFF.

The chain is built from TRBV6-1 and TRBJ2-1; D not resolved. V lost 2 bases, J lost 5 bases, and 4 bases lay in between. Germline assignment: CDR1 MNHNS and CDR2 SASEGT. This CDR3 spans 12 amino acids. Here the CDR3 reads CASSETNNEQFF. The DNA of the CDR3 is TGTGCCAGCAGTGAAACGAACAATGAGCAGTTCTTC.

V usage is TRBV9 and J usage is TRBJ2-7; perhaps D is TRBD1 or TRBD2 (6 bases each). V lost 0 bases, J lost 5 bases, and 12 bases lay in between. Germline V lookup: CDR1 SGDLS, CDR2 YYNGEE. CDR3 length: 14 residues. The CDR3 sequence: CASSVDPGAHEQYF. The CDR3 DNA reads as TGTGCCAGCAGCGTAGATCCGGGGGCGCACGAGCAGTACTTC. Variable domain in full (rest from reference TRBV9 and TRBJ2-7): DSGVTQTPKHLITATGQRVTLRCSPRSGDLSVYWYQQSLDQGLQFLIQYYNGEERAKGNILERFSAQQFPDLHSELNLSSLELGDSALYFCASSVDPGAHEQYFGPGTRLTVT.

This sequence joins TRBV25-1 and TRBJ2-5; D is ambiguous. The CDR3 is made up of 16 amino acids. Looked up from germline, CDR1 is MGHDK and CDR2 is SYGVNS. With 4 bases removed from V and 5 bases from J, the gap between germline ends came to 20 bases. The DNA for the CDR3 is TGTGCCAGCAGTGCCCCTCGGCAGGCGTTAGGCGAGACCCAGTACTTC. This sequence encodes CASSAPRQALGETQYF. The variable domain in full, completed from reference TRBV25-1 and TRBJ2-5, reads EADIYQTPRYLVIGTGKKITLECSQTMGHDKMYWYQQDPGMELHLIHYSYGVNSTEKGDLSSESTVSRIRTEHFPLTLESARPSHTSQYLCASSAPRQALGETQYFGPGTRLLVL.

This chain joins TRBV18 and TRBJ2-6; D not resolved. The CDR3 has 15 residues. V shed 2 bases and J shed 4 bases, with 9 bases lying between them. CDR1 is KGHSH and CDR2 is LQKENI in the germline V gene. CDR3 sequence reads: CASSPTGYGANVLTF. CDR3 nucleotides: TGTGCCAGCTCACCAACGGGTTACGGGGCCAACGTCCTGACTTTC.

Regarding this clone: Other DNA sequences within the sample encode an identical CDR3. V usage is TRBV28 and J usage is TRBJ1-5; no reliable D call. The CDR3 spans 11 residues. The ends were cut back, 6 bases at V and 7 bases at J, with 7 bases in the middle. CDR1 MDHEN and CDR2 SYDVKM come from the germline V gene. In nucleotides, the CDR3 is TGTGCCAGCAGCCGGAGCCAGCCCCAGCATTTT. It encodes CASSRSQPQHF.

The chain has TRBV18 and TRBJ1-5, with 7 bases fitting TRBD1. The CDR3 runs to 15 residues. The V gene's germline CDR1 is KGHSH and CDR2 LQKENI. V shed 6 bases and J 2 bases; nucleotides not matched to a gene: 7. The CDR3 DNA reads TGTGCCAGCTCCCAGGGGGGGACTGGCAATCAGCCCCAGCATTTT. Its translation: CASSQGGTGNQPQHF.

A note on this clone: This same CDR3 is encoded by further DNA sequences in the sample. The V and J genes are TRBV5-1 and TRBJ2-2, with TRBD1 matching over 7 bases. After removal of 4 bases from V and 4 bases from J, the junction contained 4 bases not matched to a gene. Germline CDR1 reads SGHRS; CDR2 reads YFSETQ. This CDR3 comprises 14 residues. The CDR3 DNA reads as TGCGCCAGCAGCCTGACAGGGATCACCGGGGAGCTGTTTTTT. Protein sequence: CASSLTGITGELFF.

The chain links TRBV7-9 to TRBJ1-2; a weak D match, TRBD1 (5 bases). The CDR3 length is 12 residues. Germline CDR1 and CDR2: SEHNR and FQNEAQ (reference sequence). Trimming removed 1 base from V and 8 bases from J, with 8 bases in between. CDR3 nucleotides: TGTGCCAGCAGCTTAGTAGACAGCGGCTACACCTTC. Its translation is CASSLVDSGYTF.

DNA of the CDR3: TGCGCCAGCAGCTTGTGGCAGCCTGGGGATGAAAAACTGTTTTTT. Its protein product is CASSLWQPGDEKLFF. The chain is built from TRBV5-1 and TRBJ1-4; D not certain. Trimming removed 1 base from V and 6 bases from J, with 13 bases in between. The CDR3 is made up of 15 amino acids. CDR1 SGHRS and CDR2 YFSETQ come from the germline V gene.

The chain carries TRBV13 and TRBJ1-3; unclear D gene. Trimming removed 3 bases from V and 1 base from J, with 10 bases in between. Germline V CDR1 and CDR2: PRHDT, FYEKMQ (reference sequence). The CDR3 sequence is 15 residues long. The CDR3 nucleotides are TGTGCCAGCAGCTTGGCAGGCCGGTCTGGAAACACCATATATTTT. Translation: CASSLAGRSGNTIYF.

The CDR3 coding sequence is TGTGCCAGCAGCTTAGCGCTCCGGGATACGCAGTATTTT. Its protein is CASSLALRDTQYF. The chain couples TRBV7-7 to TRBJ2-3; D is ambiguous. The length of the CDR3 is 13 residues. The V end lost 0 bases, the J end lost 6 bases, and 7 bases lay between the germline ends. Germline CDR1 and CDR2: SSHAT and FNYEAQ (reference sequence). Complete variable domain (other parts from reference TRBV7-7 and TRBJ2-3): GAGVSQSPRYKVTKRGQDVTLRCDPISSHATLYWYQQALGQGPEFLTYFNYEAQPDKSGLPSDRFSAERPEGSISTLTIQRTEQRDSAMYRCASSLALRDTQYFGPGTRLTVL.

V and J are TRBV5-1 and TRBJ2-3, with 12 bases lining up with TRBD2. The V gene's germline CDR1 is SGHRS and CDR2 YFSETQ. CDR3 length: 15 residues. Unmatched junction bases numbered 2, after V lost 6 bases and J lost 0 bases. The CDR3 loop is CASNLAGGSTDTQYF. DNA for the CDR3: TGCGCCAGCAACCTAGCGGGGGGGAGCACAGATACGCAGTATTTT.

The chain joins TRBV5-4 to TRBJ2-3; 12 bases are shared with TRBD2. CDR1 and CDR2 (germline): SGHNT, YYREEE (reference sequence). Trimming took 3 bases from V and 8 from J; bases not matched to a gene: 10. The CDR3 is 16 residues long. Here the CDR3 reads CASSSGLAGRAGTQYF. The CDR3 DNA follows: TGTGCCAGCAGCTCAGGACTAGCGGGAAGGGCAGGTACGCAGTATTTT.

J is TRBJ2-3 and V is TRBV30, with 9 positions matching TRBD2. After removal of 0 bases from V and 4 bases from J, the junction contained 5 bases not matched to a gene. CDR1 and CDR2 (germline): GTSNPN, SVGIG (reference sequence). The CDR3 has 15 amino acids. The CDR3 region is CAWSVGGRGADTQYF. The CDR3 DNA reads TGTGCCTGGAGTGTAGGCGGGAGGGGGGCAGATACGCAGTATTTT.

Only one count was recorded for this clone. The gene calls are TRBV7-3 and TRBJ2-7; D assignment may be TRBD1 or TRBD2 (5 bases each). Between the trimmed V and J ends, which lost 1 base and 6 bases, there was a span of 13 bases. The CDR3 has 14 residues. Germline loops: CDR1 SGHTA, CDR2 FQGTGA. DNA for the CDR3: TGTGCCAGCAGCTTAAACACCCTTGGGGGCGAGCAGTACTTC. Translating gives CASSLNTLGGEQYF.

The chain combines TRBV6-1 with TRBJ2-7; the D gene is possibly TRBD2 (7 bases). This CDR3 is built from 12 residues. Trimming took off 1 base at V and 11 bases at J, with 12 bases between the two ends. Germline V gene lookup returns CDR1 MNHNS and CDR2 SASEGT. The CDR3 spells CASSEEGGNKYF. DNA for the CDR3: TGTGCCAGCAGTGAAGAGGGGGGGAATAAGTACTTC.

The gene calls are TRBV5-1 and TRBJ2-7; D possibly uses TRBD1 or TRBD2 (6 bases each). CDR1 and CDR2 from the germline V gene are SGHRS and YFSETQ. This CDR3 comprises 15 residues. The V end lost 2 bases, the J end lost 5 bases, and 17 bases lay between the germline ends. CDR3 nucleotides: TGCGCCAGCAGCTTATCCCGGGGGTCAGGGGACGAGCAGTACTTC. Translation gives CASSLSRGSGDEQYF.

The table lists this clone with a few counts. Other nucleotide sequences from this sample produce the same CDR3. The J gene is TRBJ1-5, the V gene TRBV9; 9 bases line up with TRBD1. The germline CDR1 and CDR2 sequences are SGDLS and YYNGEE. The V and J ends lost 3 bases and 4 bases, in that order; junction bases with no gene match: 5. The CDR3 sequence is 15 residues long. CDR3 sequence (DNA): TGTGCCAGCAGCGCCGGACAGGGGAGAAATCAGCCCCAGCATTTT. Translation gives CASSAGQGRNQPQHF.

The chain couples TRBV5-4 to TRBJ1-1; a weak D match, TRBD1 (6 bases). The CDR3 spans 16 residues. Germline CDR1 reads SGHNT; CDR2 reads YYREEE (reference sequence). The V end lost 2 bases, the J end lost 1 base, and 15 bases lay between the germline ends. The CDR3 protein is CASSFGSGAENTEAFF. CDR3 DNA: TGTGCCAGCAGCTTCGGGTCGGGGGCGGAGAACACTGAAGCTTTCTTT.

The gene calls are TRBV9 and TRBJ1-2; D gene uncertain. V gave up 0 bases and J gave up 8 bases, with 14 bases separating them. Looked up from germline, CDR1 is SGDLS and CDR2 is YYNGEE. The CDR3 totals 14 residues. CDR3 protein: CASSVGFEGSGYTF. As DNA, the CDR3 is TGTGCCAGCAGCGTAGGCTTCGAGGGTAGCGGCTACACCTTC.

The rearrangement joins TRBV7-3 to TRBJ2-3; a possible D gene is TRBD1 (5 bases). Germline V gene lookup returns CDR1 SGHTA and CDR2 FQGTGA. This CDR3 contains 15 residues. The ends were cut back, 5 bases at V and 11 bases at J, with 23 bases in the middle. Here the CDR3 reads CASSPLPETGNQQYF. The CDR3 nucleotides read TGTGCCAGCAGCCCGCTTCCCGAAACAGGCAACCAGCAGTATTTT.

The chain employs TRBV10-3 and TRBJ1-2, with 8 bases lining up with TRBD1. V was clipped by 6 bases and J by 7 bases; unmatched bases: 7. Germline CDR1 is ENHRY and CDR2 is SYGVKD. The CDR3 runs 13 residues. CDR3 region: CAISPDRVGGYTF. In DNA, the CDR3 is TGTGCCATCAGCCCGGACAGGGTCGGTGGCTACACCTTC.